Below, 11 T cell receptor beta chains from the same sample are listed, as sequenced in a study of CD8 T cells in ankylosing spondylitis. Study conclusions and caveats: About 8 highly homologous variants made up a TCR beta motif, and this motif appeared characteristic of ankylosing spondylitis blood.

TCRdb re-called the 5' RACE reads through MiXCR, storing one row per CDR3 protein. The data hold some 130,000 distinct CDR3 sequences, with about a sixth observed a single time. These TCRs' antigens remain unknown. The sample taken for sequencing was blood, either unsorted or a sorted T cell fraction (not recorded which). The source is a male donor with ankylosing spondylitis.

The chain employs TRBV2 and TRBJ2-7; D perhaps matches TRBD1 (7 bases). Germline V CDR1 and CDR2: SNHLY, FYNNEI. V lost 8 bases and J lost 2, with 19 bases in between. The length of the CDR3 is 15 residues. As DNA, the CDR3 is TGTGCCAGCCCCCGGTGGAGGGGGCGGCCCTACGAGCAGTACTTC. Translated: CASPRWRGRPYEQYF.

This clonotype was seen at least ten times. The V and J genes are TRBV7-9 and TRBJ2-1; 7 nucleotides align to TRBD1. Germline loops: CDR1 SEHNR, CDR2 FQNEAQ (reference sequence). This CDR3 is 13 amino acids long. Trimming took 5 bases from V and 5 from J; bases not matched to a gene: 3. CDR3 loop: CASSKGQHNEQFF. CDR3 bases: TGTGCCAGCAGCAAGGGACAGCACAATGAGCAGTTCTTC.

The chain carries TRBV12-3 or TRBV12-4 and TRBJ1-5; D remains ambiguous. The CDR3 runs 13 residues. V lost 4 bases, J lost 6 bases, and 10 bases lay in between. The CDR3 sequence is CASSSTWAQPQHF. CDR3 nucleotides: TGTGCCAGCAGTTCGACATGGGCTCAGCCCCAGCATTTT.

The chain has TRBV3-1 and TRBJ1-1, with D perhaps matching TRBD1 (6 bases). The V gene lost 4 bases and the J gene lost 0 bases, with 15 bases spanning the gap. Germline loops: CDR1 LGHDT, CDR2 YNNKEL (reference sequence). CDR3 length: 16 residues. As DNA, the CDR3 is TGTGCCAGCAGCCCAATATCCGGGACAATGAACACTGAAGCTTTCTTT. As protein: CASSPISGTMNTEAFF.

The chain has TRBV2 and TRBJ2-7, with D maybe TRBD2 (6 bases). Between the trimmed V and J ends, which lost 6 bases and 1 base, there was a span of 16 bases. The CDR3 is 15 residues long. Germline-derived CDR1 and CDR2 are SNHLY and FYNNEI. The CDR3 bases are TGTGCCAGCAGGAAAGGCGGGACGGAATCCTACGAGCAGTACTTC. Protein product: CASRKGGTESYEQYF.

This clonotype was counted between two and nine times. The chain combines TRBV20-1 with TRBJ2-6; tentatively, D is TRBD1 (5 bases). Germline assignment: CDR1 DFQATT and CDR2 SNEGSKA (reference sequence). The V gene lost 6 bases and the J gene lost 0 bases, with 9 bases spanning the gap. CDR3 length equals 14 residues. In DNA form, the CDR3 reads TGCAGTGCCACGACAGTCTCTGGGGCCAACGTCCTGACTTTC. It yields the protein CSATTVSGANVLTF.

This clonotype has a single count. Possible read error: a much larger clone is one base away. The chain uses TRBV25-1 and TRBJ1-1; no clear D gene. With 6 bases removed from V and 1 base from J, the gap between germline ends came to 6 bases. The CDR3 is made up of 12 amino acids. The germline gives CDR1 MGHDK, CDR2 SYGVNS. In DNA, the CDR3 is TGTGCCAGCAGATTAGGGAACACTGAAGCTTTCTTT. It codes for CASRLGNTEAFF.

This rearrangement joins TRBV7-8 to TRBJ2-3; TRBD2 aligns across 8 bases. Germline-derived CDR1 and CDR2 are SGHVS and FQNEAQ. The trim removed 0 bases at V and 4 bases at J, leaving 9 bases unmatched. The CDR3 extends over 17 amino acids. The DNA for the CDR3 is TGTGCCAGCAGCTTAGCGCCCGGAGCGGGAGTGGCAGATACGCAGTATTTT. Residues: CASSLAPGAGVADTQYF.

This clonotype was detected a few times. This chain joins TRBV2 and TRBJ1-2; perhaps TRBD1 as D (5 bases). This CDR3 spans 13 amino acids. V shed 10 bases and J shed 8 bases, with 20 bases lying between them. Germline assignment: CDR1 SNHLY and CDR2 FYNNEI. The CDR3 spells CAILGTGPGGYTF. The DNA of the CDR3 is TGTGCCATCTTAGGGACCGGCCCCGGAGGCTACACCTTC. Combining the CDR3 with reference TRBV2 and TRBJ1-2 gives the whole variable domain EPEVTQTPSHQVTQMGQEVILRCVPISNHLYFYWYRQILGQKVEFLVSFYNNEISEKSEIFDDQFSVERPDGSNFTLKIRSTKLEDSAMYFCAILGTGPGGYTFGSGTRLTVV.

This clonotype appeared a few times. This sequence joins TRBV21-1 and TRBJ2-3; TRBD2, as called in the table, went unchecked against the DNA. TRBV21-1 represents a pseudogene. The CDR3 length is 14 residues. The CDR3 DNA reads TGTCCCGGGTGGGGAGAGAAGGCACAGGATACGCAGTATTTT. Translated: CPGWGEKAQDTQYF.

Only a few counts were recorded for this clonotype. As DNA, the CDR3 is TGTGCCAGCAGCTTAGGGCAGGGGCGCGACACCGGGGAGCTGTTTTTT. Protein product: CASSLGQGRDTGELFF. The chain employs TRBV7-9 and TRBJ2-2; weak D call: TRBD1 (6 bases). V shed 1 base and J shed 3 bases, with 12 bases lying between them. CDR3 length: 16 amino acids. Germline values: CDR1 SEHNR, CDR2 FQNEAQ (reference sequence).